The next 9 T cell receptor beta chains were all read from a single sample in a study of blood T cells in healthy people across ages. Next came a second PCR, run for roughly 6 to 11 cycles, which used a sample-barcoded 5' primer along with a J-beta primer mix. TCRdb used MiXCR to reprocess the 5' RACE reads, holding one entry per CDR3 protein. In the table there are roughly 700,000 distinct CDR3 sequences, around half of which are singletons. The sequencing sample was made of blood. The receptor source for this set is an older woman in good health.

This chain uses TRBV7-2 with TRBJ2-1; D assignment may be TRBD1 or TRBD2 (5 bases each). The germline V gene has CDR1 SGHTA and CDR2 FQGNSA. Deletions cut 2 bases from V and 0 bases from J, with 11 bases between. The CDR3 has 16 amino acids. CDR3 bases: TGTGCCAGCAGCTTACTGTGGGGGAGCTCCTACAATGAGCAGTTCTTC. Protein sequence: CASSLLWGSSYNEQFF.

This clonotype was seen only a few times. The chain carries TRBV12-3 or TRBV12-4 and TRBJ2-7, with 9 positions matching TRBD1. The V segment lost 6 bases and the J segment 5 bases; nucleotides outside the gene matches: 11. The CDR3 spans 15 residues. The CDR3 DNA follows: TGTGCCAGCAGACCGCCTGGGACAGGGTCCAACGAGCAGTACTTC. Translated, it gives CASRPPGTGSNEQYF.

The chain carries TRBV7-3 and TRBJ2-7; TRBD1 or TRBD2 may be the D gene (6 bases each). Germline values: CDR1 SGHTA, CDR2 FQGTGA. Deletions cut 5 bases from V and 2 bases from J, with 16 bases between. The CDR3 has 15 amino acids. CDR3 residues: CASSLRGTTTYEQYF. The CDR3, as DNA: TGTGCCAGCAGCCTGCGCGGGACAACTACCTACGAGCAGTACTTC.

This clonotype was seen a handful of times. This chain connects TRBV15 to TRBJ1-4; tentative D call: TRBD1 (5 bases). Germline CDR1 is LNHNV and CDR2 is YYDKDF (reference sequence). This CDR3 is built from 14 residues. Deletions cut 1 base from V and 3 bases from J, with 6 bases between. The CDR3 spells CATSRAGANEKLFF. In nucleotides, the CDR3 is TGTGCCACCAGCAGAGCGGGGGCTAATGAAAAACTGTTTTTT.

The chain carries TRBV20-1 and TRBJ2-3; no clear D gene. The germline V gene has CDR1 DFQATT and CDR2 SNEGSKA (reference sequence). Trimming took off 1 base at V and 3 bases at J, with 8 bases between the two ends. This CDR3 contains 13 residues. CDR3 sequence: CSARGLTTDTQYF. DNA for the CDR3: TGCAGTGCTAGAGGGTTAACGACAGATACGCAGTATTTT.

This chain connects TRBV20-1 to TRBJ1-4, with TRBD1 matching over 8 bases. This CDR3 is 14 amino acids long. From germline, CDR1 is DFQATT and CDR2 SNEGSKA (reference sequence). Germline trimming cut 0 bases from V and 8 bases from J; bases unmatched to any gene: 5. The CDR3, as DNA: TGCAGTGCTAGAGATGGACAGGGAGGCGAAAAACTGTTTTTT. This codes for CSARDGQGGEKLFF.

The genes are TRBV29-1 and TRBJ1-2; TRBD1 matches at 9 bases. The germline V gene has CDR1 SQVTM and CDR2 ANQGSEA. This CDR3 is 14 amino acids long. V dropped 6 bases and J dropped 4; count of bases not matched to a gene: 9. The DNA for the CDR3 is TGCAGCGTCCTCAGGACAGGGGCACCCTATGGCTACACCTTC. Translated: CSVLRTGAPYGYTF.

This clonotype was seen only a few times. The chain uses TRBV20-1 and TRBJ2-5, with TRBD1 identical over 8 bases. The ends lost 5 bases at V and 6 bases at J; junction bases unmatched: 8. In germline, CDR1 is DFQATT, CDR2 SNEGSKA (reference sequence). The CDR3 is made up of 13 amino acids. The CDR3 DNA reads TGCAGTGCTTACAGGGGGACGGATCAGACCCAGTACTTC. It yields the protein CSAYRGTDQTQYF.

This chain joins TRBV29-1 and TRBJ2-7, with D perhaps given as TRBD1 or TRBD2 (6 bases each). The CDR3 has 15 amino acids. V lost 6 bases to trimming and J lost 2 bases, with 20 bases between them. The germline V gene has CDR1 SQVTM and CDR2 ANQGSEA. Written as DNA, the CDR3 is TGCAGCGTCGAGGTCGGGGGCCGAAAACCCTACGAGCAGTACTTC. This sequence encodes CSVEVGGRKPYEQYF.